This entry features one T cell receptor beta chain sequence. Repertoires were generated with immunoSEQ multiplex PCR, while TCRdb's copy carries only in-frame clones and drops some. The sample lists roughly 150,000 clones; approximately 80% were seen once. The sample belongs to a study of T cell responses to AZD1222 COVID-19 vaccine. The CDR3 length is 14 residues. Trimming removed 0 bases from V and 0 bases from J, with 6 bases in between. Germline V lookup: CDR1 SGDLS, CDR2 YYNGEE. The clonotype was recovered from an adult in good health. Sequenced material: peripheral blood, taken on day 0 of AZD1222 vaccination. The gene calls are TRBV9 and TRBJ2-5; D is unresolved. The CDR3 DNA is TGTGCCAGCAGCGTAGTAGGAAACCAAGAGACCCAGTACTTC. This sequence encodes CASSVVGNQETQYF.